This TCR beta chain stems from a study of beta chain features in type 1 diabetes. Findings of the study overall: Moderate yet significant TCRB CDR3 shortening was seen in Type 1 diabetes patients in all four CD4+ subsets.

The CDR3 contains 16 residues. Germline CDR1 is SGHDT and CDR2 is YYEEEE. The V gene lost 0 bases and the J gene lost 6 bases, with 16 bases spanning the gap. Expressed TCRB transcripts got sequenced, as all isolated RNA was reverse transcribed. Average reads for naive, central memory and regulatory T cell samples were about 3.57 million. This table comes from immunoSEQ multiplex PCR, and its TCRdb copy is limited to in-frame clones, with some not included. The profile shows 300,000 to 350,000 clones, under 8.5% of them singletons. In regard to this clone: Its specificity is unknown.

The receptor comes from a woman aged 18-35 years in good health. Source material: central memory CD4+ T cells from blood. The chain links TRBV5-6 to TRBJ2-1; TRBD2 is a possible D gene (6 bases). This CDR3 reads CASSLAGGGRVNEQFF. For the CDR3, the DNA is TGTGCCAGCAGCTTGGCTGGGGGAGGAAGGGTCAATGAGCAGTTCTTC.